These 29 T cell receptor beta chains share one sample of origin, sequenced in a study of blood T cell repertoires in COVID-19. Sequencing used immunoSEQ multiplex PCR; TCRdb keeps in-frame clones, though not all of them. The repertoire includes around 99,000 clones, approximately 87% of them detected once, and approximately 18% sits in the top ten. Sequencing was done on a sample of peripheral blood. Receptor source: a woman aged 55-70 years with acute or convalescent COVID-19.

V usage is TRBV3-1 (or the pseudogene TRBV3-2) and J usage is TRBJ1-6; 7 positions agree with TRBD1. The CDR3 is 19 residues long. Germline trimming cut 0 bases from V and 10 bases from J; bases unmatched to any gene: 18. Per the germline V gene, CDR1 is LGHDT and CDR2 is YNNKEL (reference sequence). CDR3: CASSQDLRQGRDSGSPLHF. As DNA, the CDR3 is TGTGCCAGCAGCCAAGATCTCCGACAGGGCCGCGACAGTGGATCACCCCTCCACTTT.

This clone appeared a single time. The chain combines TRBV6-5 with TRBJ1-3; D is undetermined. V was trimmed by 6 bases and J by 0 bases, leaving 9 bases between them. Germline-derived CDR1 and CDR2 are MNHEY and SVGAGI. The CDR3 has 14 residues. DNA of the CDR3: TGTGCCAGCAGCTACAGCAACTCTGGAAACACCATATATTTT. Amino acids: CASSYSNSGNTIYF.

The gene calls are TRBV4-3 and TRBJ1-4, with D possibly being TRBD1 (6 bases). The CDR3 sequence is 15 residues long. Deletions cut 0 bases from V and 7 bases from J, with 12 bases between. CDR1 and CDR2 (germline): LGHNA, YSLEER. CDR3 sequence: CASSQDKGGVEKLFF. The CDR3 DNA follows: TGCGCCAGCAGCCAAGATAAGGGGGGGGTTGAAAAACTGTTTTTT.

The chain has TRBV5-1 and TRBJ1-2, with D maybe TRBD1 (6 bases). Deletions cut 2 bases from V and 8 bases from J, with 13 bases between. Per the germline V gene, CDR1 is SGHRS and CDR2 is YFSETQ. CDR3 size: 13 residues. CDR3 DNA: TGCGCCAGCAGCTTACAGGGTGATGGGGGCTACACCTTC. It yields the protein CASSLQGDGGYTF.

This chain connects TRBV2 to TRBJ2-2; perhaps TRBD2 as D (5 bases). Trimming left V 6 bases short and J 0 bases short, with 11 bases between. This CDR3 comprises 15 residues. Germline values: CDR1 SNHLY, CDR2 FYNNEI. The CDR3 DNA is TGTGCCAGCAGCGCGGGCTTCCCGAACACCGGGGAGCTGTTTTTT. Protein product: CASSAGFPNTGELFF.

This clone was observed once. This chain connects TRBV7-3 to TRBJ2-1, with 11 nucleotides matching TRBD2. Germline loops: CDR1 SGHTA, CDR2 FQGTGA. The CDR3 has 16 amino acids. Losses at the gene ends were 0 bases for V and 5 bases for J; bases not matched to a gene: 3. CDR3 coding DNA: TGTGCCAGCAGCTTAACCAGGACTAGCGGGCACAATGAGCAGTTCTTC. Amino acids: CASSLTRTSGHNEQFF.

The rearrangement uses TRBV5-4 and TRBJ2-3; tentatively, D is TRBD2 (6 bases). CDR3 length: 12 amino acids. Germline V gene lookup returns CDR1 SGHNT and CDR2 YYREEE (reference sequence). The V end was cut by 3 bases, the J end by 4 bases, with 6 bases between. The CDR3 here is CASSSGADTQYF. In nucleotides, the CDR3 is TGTGCCAGCAGCTCGGGAGCAGATACGCAGTATTTT.

In this sample, this clone turned up once. The CDR3 DNA reads TGTGCCAGCAGTGAAGCGGGACTTTGGGACACAGATACGCAGTATTTT. Amino acids: CASSEAGLWDTDTQYF. The chain links TRBV2 to TRBJ2-3, with D tentatively TRBD2 (6 bases). Deletions cut 0 bases from V and 2 bases from J, with 12 bases between. The length of the CDR3 is 16 residues. Germline lookup yields CDR1 SNHLY and CDR2 FYNNEI.

The V gene is TRBV7-2, the J gene TRBJ1-2; TRBD1 aligns across 10 bases. In germline, CDR1 is SGHTA, CDR2 FQGNSA. The ends lost 5 bases at V and 8 bases at J; junction bases unmatched: 11. The CDR3 extends over 15 amino acids. The CDR3 nucleotides are TGTGCCAGCAGCGGCACCGGGACAGGGGCAGGCGGCTACACCTTC. It yields the protein CASSGTGTGAGGYTF.

In its sample, this clone was seen once. J is TRBJ2-7 and V is TRBV30; 13 bases agree with TRBD2. Per the germline V gene, CDR1 is GTSNPN and CDR2 is SVGIG (reference sequence). Losses at the gene ends were 5 bases for V and 5 bases for J; bases not matched to a gene: 18. There are 18 residues in the CDR3. CDR3 DNA: TGTGCCTGGGGGGAGGGACTAGCGGGAATTGGGGTTGGCAACGAGCAGTACTTC. Protein: CAWGEGLAGIGVGNEQYF.

This clone was seen just once. The chain employs TRBV28 and TRBJ1-1, with TRBD1 matching over 9 bases. J gave up 4 bases and V 6 bases, and 9 bases lay outside the gene matches. Germline V gene data show CDR1 as MDHEN and CDR2 as SYDVKM. The CDR3 runs 15 residues. The DNA for the CDR3 is TGTGCCAGCAGGAATCCGGGACAGGGTACCACTGAAGCTTTCTTT. Translation gives CASRNPGQGTTEAFF.

V is TRBV5-1 and J is TRBJ1-4, with 8 bases fitting TRBD1. The CDR3 is 15 residues long. The trim removed 4 bases at V and 5 bases at J, leaving 7 bases unmatched. Germline V gene sequence: CDR1 SGHRS, CDR2 YFSETQ. CDR3 loop: CASSATGGWNEKLFF. CDR3 sequence (DNA): TGCGCCAGCAGCGCTACAGGGGGGTGGAATGAAAAACTGTTTTTT.

V is TRBV24-1 and J is TRBJ2-3, with D perhaps matching TRBD2 (7 bases). The CDR3 is 14 residues long. V lost 5 bases, J lost 2 bases, and 10 bases lay in between. Germline lookup yields CDR1 KGHDR and CDR2 SFDVKD. The CDR3 DNA sequence: TGTGCCACCAGTGTGGCGGGGGCCACAGATACGCAGTATTTT. Its translation: CATSVAGATDTQYF.

This clone was observed a single time. The chain has TRBV20-1 and TRBJ2-7; weak D call: TRBD2 (5 bases). Trimming left V 3 bases short and J 5 bases short, with 5 bases between. This CDR3 contains 10 residues. The germline CDR1 and CDR2 sequences are DFQATT and SNEGSKA (reference sequence). The CDR3 DNA reads as TGCAGTGCTAGCGGGAACGAGCAGTACTTC. Its translation: CSASGNEQYF.

V and J are TRBV5-8 and TRBJ1-4, with no clear D. The CDR3 consists of 14 residues. Germline V gene data show CDR1 as SGHTS and CDR2 as YDEGEE. Trimming took off 0 bases at V and 5 bases at J, with 8 bases between the two ends. This chain's CDR3 is CASSLGRGNEKLFF. As DNA, the CDR3 is TGTGCCAGCAGCTTGGGACGCGGAAATGAAAAACTGTTTTTT.

The chain couples TRBV28 to TRBJ2-5; possible D gene TRBD2, 5 bases. V was cut by 6 bases and J by 7 bases, with 12 bases left in between. This CDR3 comprises 12 residues. Germline V lookup: CDR1 MDHEN, CDR2 SYDVKM. The CDR3 loop is CASRAGSGTQYF. In DNA, the CDR3 is TGTGCCAGCAGGGCGGGCAGCGGGACCCAGTACTTC. Filled out from reference TRBV28 and TRBJ2-5, the complete variable domain reads DVKVTQSSRYLVKRTGEKVFLECVQDMDHENMFWYRQDPGLGLRLIYFSYDVKMKEKGDIPEGYSVSREKKERFSLILESASTNQTSMYLCASRAGSGTQYFGPGTRLLVL.

This rearrangement joins TRBV5-6 to TRBJ2-2; D remains ambiguous. Germline values: CDR1 SGHDT, CDR2 YYEEEE. The CDR3 covers 12 residues. V was cut by 4 bases and J by 8 bases, with 9 bases left in between. The CDR3 spells CASSPGKGELFF. CDR3 coding DNA: TGTGCCAGCAGCCCAGGCAAGGGGGAGCTGTTTTTT.

V gene TRBV4-3 combines with J gene TRBJ2-1; maybe TRBD1 (6 bases). Germline V gives CDR1 LGHNA, CDR2 YSLEER. V was shortened by 3 bases and J by 10 bases, with 22 bases between the two germline ends. The CDR3 runs to 16 residues. Here the CDR3 reads CASSHFGTPPTQEQFF. CDR3 bases: TGCGCCAGCAGCCATTTCGGGACACCACCAACCCAGGAGCAGTTCTTC.

The chain carries TRBV28 and TRBJ1-5, with D uncertain. Trimming cost V 3 bases and J 5 bases, with 5 bases left between them. The germline CDR1 and CDR2 sequences are MDHEN and SYDVKM. This CDR3 region has 12 residues. The CDR3, as DNA: TGTGCCAGCAGTTTCCTTGATCAGCCCCAGCATTTT. It encodes CASSFLDQPQHF.

This clone was seen only a few times. V gene TRBV19 combines with J gene TRBJ1-3, with D possibly TRBD1 on 5 matching bases. The ends were cut back, 3 bases at V and 2 bases at J, with 11 bases in the middle. This CDR3 has 15 amino acids. Germline lookup yields CDR1 LNHDA and CDR2 SQIVND (reference sequence). The CDR3 spells CASSIQGIAGNTIYF. The CDR3 DNA reads as TGTGCCAGTAGTATCCAGGGAATCGCTGGAAACACCATATATTTT.

This clone came up once. This chain connects TRBV3-1 (or the pseudogene TRBV3-2) to TRBJ1-1; 11 positions match TRBD1. The V segment lost 1 base and the J segment 6 bases; nucleotides outside the gene matches: 4. Germline-derived CDR1 and CDR2 are LGHDT and YNNKEL (reference sequence). The CDR3 spans 15 residues. In DNA form, the CDR3 reads TGTGCCAGCAGCCAAGGGGGGACAGGGGGAGCTGAAGCTTTCTTT. Protein product: CASSQGGTGGAEAFF.

Remarks on this clone: Other nucleotide sequences from this sample produce the same CDR3. This chain joins TRBV12-3 or TRBV12-4 and TRBJ1-1; D is unclear. V was clipped by 3 bases and J by 1 base, with 6 bases between them. This CDR3 is 13 amino acids long. The CDR3 spells CASSFRGNTEAFF. The CDR3 region has the DNA TGTGCCAGCAGTTTCCGGGGGAACACTGAAGCTTTCTTT.

The rearrangement links TRBV27 to TRBJ2-6; D uncertain. The CDR3 sequence is 15 residues long. Germline-derived CDR1 and CDR2 are MNHEY and SMNVEV (reference sequence). V was clipped by 6 bases and J by 4 bases, with 13 bases between them. In DNA form, the CDR3 reads TGTGCCAGCAGCCCGAGGTGGCCAGGGGCCAACGTCCTGACTTTC. This gives the protein CASSPRWPGANVLTF.

The gene calls are TRBV3-1 (or the pseudogene TRBV3-2) and TRBJ2-5, with a weak D call TRBD1 (5 bases). V lost 2 bases, J lost 5 bases, and 9 bases lay in between. The CDR3 runs to 13 residues. In germline, CDR1 is LGHDT, CDR2 YNNKEL (reference sequence). CDR3 bases: TGTGCCAGCAGCCAATGGGGCCGGGAGACCCAGTACTTC. Encoded protein: CASSQWGRETQYF.

The chain links TRBV19 to TRBJ1-4; D ambiguous. V lost 6 bases and J lost 0, with 14 bases in between. Germline values: CDR1 LNHDA, CDR2 SQIVND (reference sequence). The CDR3 spans 16 residues. CDR3 protein: CASSSFTPTTNEKLFF. For the CDR3, the DNA is TGTGCCAGTAGCTCCTTCACTCCCACAACTAATGAAAAACTGTTTTTT. Combining the CDR3 with reference TRBV19 and TRBJ1-4 gives the whole variable domain DGGITQSPKYLFRKEGQNVTLSCEQNLNHDAMYWYRQDPGQGLRLIYYSQIVNDFQKGDIAEGYSVSREKKESFPLTVTSAQKNPTAFYLCASSSFTPTTNEKLFFGSGTQLSVL.

This chain connects TRBV18 to TRBJ2-1; 7 bases are a match to TRBD1. This CDR3 spans 15 amino acids. Germline trimming cut 6 bases from V and 4 bases from J; bases unmatched to any gene: 9. Germline lookup yields CDR1 KGHSH and CDR2 LQKENI. The CDR3 sequence is CASSPLGTEYNEQFF. CDR3 DNA sequence: TGTGCCAGCTCGCCCCTCGGGACAGAGTACAATGAGCAGTTCTTC. Full variable domain (missing parts from reference TRBV18 and TRBJ2-1): NAGVMQNPRHLVRRRGQEARLRCSPMKGHSHVYWYRQLPEEGLKFMVYLQKENIIDESGMPKERFSAEFPKEGPSILRIQQVVRGDSAAYFCASSPLGTEYNEQFFGPGTRLTVL.

This clone was seen repeatedly, ten times or more. This chain links TRBV24-1 with TRBJ2-1; 10 nucleotides match TRBD1. V lost 3 bases and J lost 2; bases outside the gene matches: 6. CDR3 length equals 17 residues. The germline CDR1 and CDR2 sequences are KGHDR and SFDVKD. The CDR3 reads CATSDDRGRGTYNEQFF. The CDR3 bases are TGTGCCACCAGTGATGACAGGGGGCGAGGTACCTACAATGAGCAGTTCTTC.

The V gene is TRBV7-9, the J gene TRBJ2-5; D is uncertain. V shed 5 bases and J shed 7 bases, with 11 bases lying between them. The germline gives CDR1 SEHNR, CDR2 FQNEAQ (reference sequence). This CDR3 contains 12 residues. CDR3 residues: CASSQELATQYF. In DNA, the CDR3 is TGTGCCAGCAGCCAAGAACTCGCGACCCAGTACTTC.

This clone was counted between two and nine times. The chain carries TRBV5-1 and TRBJ1-3; D remains ambiguous. V shed 0 bases and J shed 4 bases, with 11 bases lying between them. The CDR3 loop spans 15 amino acids. CDR1 SGHRS and CDR2 YFSETQ come from the germline V gene. CDR3 DNA: TGCGCCAGCAGCTTGGCCGGAGAGGGAGGAAACACCATATATTTT. Amino acids: CASSLAGEGGNTIYF.